Presented here are 22 T cell receptor beta chains from one specimen sequenced in a study of cytomegalovirus exposure and HLA in healthy donors (dated by TCRdb to 2015 to 2018). Library prep was done by the immunoSEQ multiplex PCR assay. For the multiplex PCR, a mixture combining 60 forward primers for TCR Vbeta segments and 13 reverse primers for TCR Jbeta segments was used. TCRdb took this table from immuneACCESS and kept in-frame rearrangements with V and J called. Such tables lack part of the clones; where checked against another copy, unresolved V genes explain under half of the gap, and the rest is unexplained. The table kept for this sample lists about 100,000 clones. The ten largest clones capture 5% to 6.5% of the sample. Sequenced sample: PBMCs. All receptors come from a girl aged 5 to 17 in good health and CMV-seropositive.

Here the CDR3 reads CASSLGGTGQETQYF. The DNA for the CDR3 is TGTGCCAGCAGCTTAGGAGGGACAGGCCAAGAGACCCAGTACTTC. The chain has TRBV7-7 and TRBJ2-5; 8 bases fit TRBD1. The germline V gene has CDR1 SSHAT and CDR2 FNYEAQ (reference sequence). The V gene end was trimmed by 1 base and the J gene end by 1 base; junction bases not matched to a gene: 2. The CDR3 covers 15 residues.

The genes are TRBV7-2 and TRBJ1-6; D perhaps matches TRBD1 (6 bases). Germline CDR1 is SGHTA and CDR2 is FQGNSA. The CDR3 spans 14 residues. Trimming pared 2 bases from V and 8 bases from J, leaving 10 bases between. As DNA, the CDR3 is TGTGCCAGCAGCTTATACAGGGAAGATTCACCCCTCCACTTT. Protein sequence: CASSLYREDSPLHF.

The chain is built from TRBV7-9 and TRBJ2-3; 9 nucleotides match TRBD1. Germline CDR1 is SEHNR and CDR2 is FQNEAQ (reference sequence). V lost 6 bases and J lost 11; bases outside the gene matches: 9. The CDR3 sequence is 13 residues long. CDR3 sequence: CASRGTGGHKQYF. The CDR3 bases are TGTGCCAGCAGGGGTACAGGGGGCCATAAGCAGTATTTT.

The chain combines TRBV6-5 with TRBJ1-1; D is unresolved. Deletions cut 6 bases from V and 5 bases from J, with 16 bases between. Germline assignment: CDR1 MNHEY and CDR2 SVGAGI. CDR3 length: 14 residues. CDR3 DNA: TGTGCCAGCAGATTATCGGAGGACTTTACTGAAGCTTTCTTT. This codes for CASRLSEDFTEAFF.

V is TRBV4-1 and J is TRBJ2-2, with D possibly being TRBD2 (7 bases). The CDR3 runs 19 residues. V was pared by 2 bases and J by 5 bases, with 24 bases between. The germline V gene encodes CDR1 MGHRA and CDR2 YSYEKL. The CDR3, as DNA: TGCGCCAGCAGCCAATCTGAGGGGGGGCCTTTCCGGGGTACCGGGGAGCTGTTTTTT. It yields the protein CASSQSEGGPFRGTGELFF.

The chain has TRBV4-1 and TRBJ2-5; 10 nucleotides align to TRBD2. Germline CDR1 and CDR2: MGHRA and YSYEKL. CDR3 length: 18 residues. The V segment lost 0 bases and the J segment 3 bases; nucleotides outside the gene matches: 10. CDR3 DNA: TGCGCCAGCAGCCAAGAAATCAGCGGGGGGGCAATAGAAGAGACCCAGTACTTC. Amino acid sequence: CASSQEISGGAIEETQYF.

Details on this clone: In the same sample, other DNA sequences code for this CDR3. The chain combines TRBV5-1 with TRBJ1-2, with 7 bases matching TRBD1. Per the germline V gene, CDR1 is SGHRS and CDR2 is YFSETQ. The CDR3 loop spans 13 amino acids. After removal of 0 bases from V and 8 bases from J, the junction contained 4 bases not matched to a gene. CDR3 coding DNA: TGCGCCAGCAGCTTGGGACAGGGAAACGGCTACACCTTC. It translates to CASSLGQGNGYTF.

V gene TRBV5-1 combines with J gene TRBJ1-1; 7 nucleotides agree with TRBD1. Unmatched junction bases numbered 4, after V lost 1 base and J lost 4 bases. The CDR3 length is 14 residues. Germline values: CDR1 SGHRS, CDR2 YFSETQ. Here the CDR3 reads CASSLNRGSTEAFF. Written as DNA, the CDR3 is TGCGCCAGCAGCTTGAACAGGGGATCCACTGAAGCTTTCTTT.

This chain uses TRBV5-1 with TRBJ2-3; D possibly corresponds to TRBD1 (6 bases). The V end lost 0 bases, the J end lost 2 bases, and 13 bases lay between the germline ends. Germline loops: CDR1 SGHRS, CDR2 YFSETQ. The CDR3 extends over 16 amino acids. CDR3: CASSLARGPSTDTQYF. The CDR3 DNA sequence: TGCGCCAGCAGCTTGGCCAGGGGCCCCTCCACAGATACGCAGTATTTT.

The chain uses TRBV7-3 and TRBJ2-1; D remains ambiguous. The CDR3 spans 15 residues. Germline CDR1 is SGHTA and CDR2 is FQGTGA. Trimming took 1 base from V and 0 from J, leaving 7 bases between them. The CDR3 DNA sequence: TGTGCCAGCAGCTTAATTGTGAGCTCCTACAATGAGCAGTTCTTC. As protein: CASSLIVSSYNEQFF.

The V gene is TRBV7-2, the J gene TRBJ2-3; 14 nucleotides line up with TRBD2. Per germline, CDR1 SGHTA and CDR2 FQGNSA. The length of the CDR3 is 16 residues. J gave up 4 bases and V 3 bases, and 3 bases lay outside the gene matches. The CDR3 protein is CASSLTSGGGADTQYF. The CDR3 nucleotides are TGTGCCAGCAGCTTGACTAGCGGGGGGGGAGCAGATACGCAGTATTTT.

CDR3 amino acids: CASNRVGQPQHF. CDR3 DNA: TGTGCCAGTAACAGGGTCGGACAGCCCCAGCATTTT. The chain couples TRBV19 to TRBJ1-5, with D tentatively TRBD1 (6 bases). CDR3 length: 12 residues. V was shortened by 7 bases and J by 7 bases, with 11 bases between the two germline ends. Germline CDR1 and CDR2: LNHDA and SQIVND (reference sequence).

The chain recombines TRBV19 with TRBJ1-2; D unresolved. Germline V CDR1 and CDR2: LNHDA, SQIVND (reference sequence). The V end was cut by 7 bases, the J end by 4 bases, with 22 bases between. This CDR3 is 16 amino acids long. CDR3 DNA sequence: TGTGCCAGTAAGGACCCGGGGAATGTTTGGTCCTATGGCTACACCTTC. Translating gives CASKDPGNVWSYGYTF.

This chain links TRBV7-2 with TRBJ1-2, with 7 positions matching TRBD1. The CDR3 has 14 amino acids. The V segment lost 2 bases and the J segment 3 bases; nucleotides outside the gene matches: 3. Germline CDR1 SGHTA, CDR2 FQGNSA. In DNA form, the CDR3 reads TGTGCCAGCAGCTTACAACAGGGGTACTATGGCTACACCTTC. It specifies CASSLQQGYYGYTF.

The V call is TRBV18, the J call TRBJ2-2; TRBD1 agrees at 8 bases. V lost 8 bases, J lost 2 bases, and 7 bases stayed unmatched. CDR1 is KGHSH and CDR2 is LQKENI in the germline V gene. This CDR3 is 15 amino acids long. Here the CDR3 DNA reads TGTGCCAGCACCCCCGGGACAGGCAACACCGGGGAGCTGTTTTTT. This gives the protein CASTPGTGNTGELFF.

The CDR3 spells CASSEDYSNQPQHF. In nucleotides, the CDR3 is TGTGCCAGCTCTGAGGACTACAGCAATCAGCCCCAGCATTTT. This chain joins TRBV18 and TRBJ1-5; D not certain. Trimming took 6 bases from V and 1 from J, leaving 10 bases between them. Per the germline V gene, CDR1 is KGHSH and CDR2 is LQKENI. CDR3 length equals 14 residues.

The chain links TRBV9 to TRBJ1-6, with a tentative D call TRBD1 (6 bases). Trimming pared 4 bases from V and 4 bases from J, leaving 18 bases between. CDR3 length: 17 amino acids. Looked up from germline, CDR1 is SGDLS and CDR2 is YYNGEE. CDR3 DNA sequence: TGTGCCAGCAGCCCGCAGGGGCCGAACCTTTATAATTCACCCCTCCACTTT. Residues: CASSPQGPNLYNSPLHF.

The chain employs TRBV19 and TRBJ1-3; D remains unclear. CDR1 is LNHDA and CDR2 is SQIVND in the germline V gene (reference sequence). V gave up 6 bases and J gave up 0 bases, with 12 bases separating them. CDR3 length: 15 residues. The CDR3 sequence: CASRKLESSGNTIYF. For the CDR3, the DNA is TGTGCCAGTAGGAAATTAGAGAGCTCTGGAAACACCATATATTTT. Supplemented by reference TRBV19 and TRBJ1-3, the full variable domain reads DGGITQSPKYLFRKEGQNVTLSCEQNLNHDAMYWYRQDPGQGLRLIYYSQIVNDFQKGDIAEGYSVSREKKESFPLTVTSAQKNPTAFYLCASRKLESSGNTIYFGEGSWLTVV.

The J gene is TRBJ2-1, the V gene TRBV5-4; 9 nucleotides agree with TRBD1. V trimming: 4 bases; J trimming: 6 bases; junction bases outside the gene matches: 8. The CDR3 has 15 residues. The V gene's germline CDR1 is SGHNT and CDR2 YYREEE (reference sequence). CDR3 protein: CASSLRTGAPNEQFF. CDR3 DNA: TGTGCCAGCAGCCTCAGGACAGGGGCGCCCAATGAGCAGTTCTTC.

The chain couples TRBV14 to TRBJ1-1; 8 nucleotides align to TRBD1. Germline V lookup: CDR1 SGHDN, CDR2 FVKESK. Trimming removed 0 bases from V and 5 bases from J; junction bases left unmatched: 5. The CDR3 length is 15 residues. DNA for the CDR3: TGTGCCAGCAGCCAAGAGGACAGGGTTTGGACTGAAGCTTTCTTT. Encoded protein: CASSQEDRVWTEAFF.

The chain links TRBV11-2 to TRBJ1-6, with D uncertain. The V gene lost 6 bases and the J gene lost 10 bases, with 10 bases spanning the gap. This CDR3 comprises 12 residues. Per germline, CDR1 SGHAT and CDR2 FQNNGV. The CDR3 spells CASSNPGSPLHF. CDR3 nucleotides: TGTGCCAGCAGTAACCCGGGGTCACCCCTCCACTTT.

V and J are TRBV6-6 and TRBJ2-3; perhaps TRBD2 as D (6 bases). Trimming removed 2 bases from V and 4 bases from J, with 13 bases in between. Germline V CDR1 and CDR2: MNHNY, SVGAGI (reference sequence). The CDR3 has 15 residues. As DNA, the CDR3 is TGTGCCAGCAGTTACGGGGACTTAGGGGCAGATACGCAGTATTTT. Translation: CASSYGDLGADTQYF.